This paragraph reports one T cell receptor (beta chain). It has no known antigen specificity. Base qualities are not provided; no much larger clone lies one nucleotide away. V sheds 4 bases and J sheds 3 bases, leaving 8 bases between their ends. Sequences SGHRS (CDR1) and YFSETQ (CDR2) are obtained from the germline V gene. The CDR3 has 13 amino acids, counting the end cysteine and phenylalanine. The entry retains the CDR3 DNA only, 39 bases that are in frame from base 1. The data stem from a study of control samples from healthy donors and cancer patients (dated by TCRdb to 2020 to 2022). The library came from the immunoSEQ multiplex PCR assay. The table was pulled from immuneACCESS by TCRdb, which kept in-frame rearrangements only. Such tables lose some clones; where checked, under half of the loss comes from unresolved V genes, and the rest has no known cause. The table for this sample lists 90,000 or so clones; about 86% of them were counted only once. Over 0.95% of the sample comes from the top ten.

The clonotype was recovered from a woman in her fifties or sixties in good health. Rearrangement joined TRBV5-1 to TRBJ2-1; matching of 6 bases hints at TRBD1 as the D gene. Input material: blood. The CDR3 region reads CASSLDSYNEQFF. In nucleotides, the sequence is TGCGCCAGCAGCCTGGACAGCTACAATGAGCAGTTCTTC.